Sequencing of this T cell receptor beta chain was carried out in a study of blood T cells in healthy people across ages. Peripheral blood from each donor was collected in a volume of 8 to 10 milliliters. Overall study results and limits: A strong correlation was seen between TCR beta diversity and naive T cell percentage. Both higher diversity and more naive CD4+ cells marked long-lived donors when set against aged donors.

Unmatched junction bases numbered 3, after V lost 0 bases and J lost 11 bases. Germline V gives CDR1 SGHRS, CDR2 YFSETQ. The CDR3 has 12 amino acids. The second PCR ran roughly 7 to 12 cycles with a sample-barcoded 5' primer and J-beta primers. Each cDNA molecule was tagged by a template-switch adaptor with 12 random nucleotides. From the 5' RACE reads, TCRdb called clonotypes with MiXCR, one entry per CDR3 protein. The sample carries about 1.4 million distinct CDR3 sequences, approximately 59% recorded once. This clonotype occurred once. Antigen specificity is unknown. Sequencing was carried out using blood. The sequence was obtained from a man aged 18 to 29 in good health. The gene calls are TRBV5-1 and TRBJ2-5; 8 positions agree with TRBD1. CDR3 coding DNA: TGCGCCAGCAGCTTGGAGGGGACAGGACAGTACTTC. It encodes CASSLEGTGQYF.